This T cell receptor (beta chain) was profiled in a study of cytomegalovirus exposure and HLA in healthy donors (dated by TCRdb to 2016 to 2017). Background for the entire study: An earlier analysis of several hundred of the donors reported approximately 300 Gb of sequence data and 95 million to 130 million unique TCR beta sequences obtained from about 180 million T cells. An early release that covered more than 550 HLA-typed donors contained approximately 320 gigabases of sequencing data and some 87 million unique TCR sequences. Of the roughly 410 genotyped donors, 81% were placed in the genetic ancestry cluster associated with self-reported Caucasian donors. The aim of the study was to test whether cataloging public T cell receptors could identify signatures of past pathogen exposure. The T cell repertoires of roughly 660 subjects were profiled by immunosequencing and related to cytomegalovirus serostatus. In addition to the first cohort of 666 subjects, a separate validation cohort of around 110 different subjects was used. High-throughput TCR immunosequencing, statistical association of individual TCRs with disease status, and machine learning were combined to predict cytomegalovirus infection status. A later analysis re-examined previously published TCR beta repertoires from about 700 donors and added high-resolution HLA genotyping to investigate patterns of TCR occurrence. Rather than drawing on any new phenotypic data, the later analysis identified candidate immune exposures from TCR beta sequences and the way those sequences occurred across donors. An earlier analysis of a few hundred of the donors applied high-throughput TCR beta sequencing to assess whether each TCR beta V gene segment acted as functional or pseudogenic. Donor age, sex, ethnicity and CMV serostatus were compiled alongside the repertoire data. Genome-wide SNP genotypes for about 65% of the roughly 670 donors were used in a later genetic analysis, which treated that subset as a discovery cohort. Every repertoire in the discovery cohort had been generated on one and the same sequencing platform. Class I and class II HLA loci were covered by the typing at four-digit resolution. Typing coverage varied by locus: 629-630 donors for A, B, C, DRB1 and DQB1; approximately 500 for DQA1; 606 for DPA1; approximately 490 for DPB1. About five DR-DQ haplotypes were handled as single units for association and clustering, since linkage in the cohort was strong. Among some 400 genotyped donors of the cohort, an average of around 250,000 unique TCR beta nucleotide sequences was sequenced per donor, of which about 20% were non-productive. Points the paper makes about the study in general: According to a later analysis, parvovirus B19, influenza, CMV and Epstein-Barr virus appeared linked to several top co-occurrence clusters. Presence/absence analyses assumed roughly uniform sequencing depth across donors, an assumption that may not hold. About 17 rarely observed V segments, including chromosome 9 orphons, were excluded from the earlier analysis of a few hundred of the donors because counts were too low. In a later genetic analysis, fewer N-insertions in productive TCRs were reported among donors in an Asian-associated ancestry cluster than the roughly 700-donor mean. The authors suggested that the approach could potentially be extended to other disease states and immunological phenotypes. In the study, about 150 TCR beta chains were listed as associated with cytomegalovirus. While some public TCRs were present in many individuals, most TCR sequences turned up only very rarely across donors. The only immune exposure information available for the cohort was CMV serostatus. Only TCR beta chains were sequenced in this cohort, and the absence of alpha or paired-chain data limited detectable features. In a later analysis, about 17,000 TCR beta sequences were associated with specific HLA alleles at a false discovery rate of 0.05. Because HLA typing was missing for some donors at each locus, association tests included only the typed subset. A group of highly shared sequence variants was considered likely to be a technical artifact of the sequencing pipeline. A further reported finding was that TCR beta sequences accurately predicted the HLA-A and HLA-B alleles for most subjects in the first cohort. A later analysis found that most CMV-associated TCR beta chains appeared HLA-restricted, with HLA associations seemingly driven largely by CMV exposure. According to a later analysis, TCR association rates differed among HLA loci, with DRB1 alleles showing the most associated TCRs and HLA-C alleles showing the fewest. Correlated functional status among segregating V segments might be attributable to linkage disequilibrium, but an unknown experimental factor could not be ruled out. When HLA alleles, especially DR and DQ, strongly co-occurred, attributing TCR associations to individual alleles was difficult. The 87-base-pair reads could not distinguish some IMGT-functional V segments, including TRBV6-2 and TRBV6-3, so those segments were excluded. Three of the identified cytomegalovirus-associated TCR beta chains were confirmed in vitro to be specific for cytomegalovirus antigens. In an earlier analysis of more than 450 of the donors, most TCR beta V segments were observed in productive rearrangements about 87% or about 30% of the time, broadly matching IMGT annotations. V-gene and J-gene trimming of TCR beta chains was associated with a missense DCLRE1C variant in a later genetic analysis, and the association was replicated in an independent cohort. The classifier was reported to diagnose cytomegalovirus status with high specificity and sensitivity in both the original cohort and the validation cohort. Compared with equally common non-associated chains, HLA-associated TCR beta chains in a later analysis were more clonally expanded and had lower generation probabilities.

Receptors were amplified or captured by the immunoSEQ multiplex PCR assay. For the multiplex PCR, a mixture combining 60 forward primers for TCR Vbeta segments and 13 reverse primers for TCR Jbeta segments was used. The CDR3 region of rearranged TCR beta genes was amplified from genomic DNA with a multiplex PCR assay. Amplified TCR beta libraries were sequenced as 87-base-pair reads on the Illumina HiSeq System. As for how the authors treated the data: A later analysis counted about 80 million unique TCR beta chains across the 666 repertoires, and some 11 million of these chains were shared by at least two donors. A nearest-neighbor algorithm error-corrected the raw reads and collapsed the reads into unique sequences, merging closely related sequences to remove PCR and sequencing errors. Alignment of CDR3 sequences to IMGT reference sequences was used to assign V, D and J gene segments. For a sequence to be retained, a match of at least six nucleotides to both a V gene segment and a J gene segment was required. Rearrangements were classified as productive when the CDR3 lacked stop codons and remained in frame with V and J, and all other rearrangements were classified as non-productive. CDR3 was defined by IMGT convention, running from the second conserved V-encoded cysteine to the conserved J-encoded phenylalanine. In an earlier analysis of just under 600 of the donors, sequences lacking an unambiguous match to a single V gene segment were excluded. An earlier analysis of about 590 of the donors classified V segments as functional when productive rearrangements were above 56.7% and as segregating when the standard deviation between donors was above 5%. To diagnose cytomegalovirus status from the catalog of TCR beta chain sequences, a statistical classification framework was built. V and J gene assignment, in a later analysis, came from comparing TCR nucleotide sequences with IMGT/GENE-DB human TR gene sequences. A later analysis assigned CDR3 sequences and most-parsimonious VDJ recombination scenarios with the TCRdist pipeline. In a later analysis, each TCR beta chain was defined by its CDR3 amino acid sequence together with its V-gene family, and reads lacking a unique V-gene family were excluded. To address suspected cross-contamination and a sequencing artifact, a later analysis removed roughly 580 highly shared, low-generation-probability nucleotide sequences. In a later analysis, a clonal expansion index was calculated for each public chain from normalized within-repertoire ranks of inferred template counts. Generation probabilities in a later analysis came from a VDJ recombination model fitted to out-of-frame rearrangements, and those results were checked against IGoR. A later analysis scored TCR-TCR, TCR-HLA and TCR-CMV co-occurrence with hypergeometric tests, applying a repertoire-size bias correction to TCR pairs. In a later analysis, false discovery rates were estimated by permuting HLA or CMV assignments 20 times. A later analysis grouped co-occurring TCRs with DBSCAN, adding TCRdist sequence similarity when clustering within HLA-allele-positive subsets. Co-occurrence clustering excluded repertoires with fewer than 30,000 or more than 120,000 public chains, plus five with anomalous nucleotide sharing. TCRdb's version of the immuneACCESS table is confined to in-frame rearrangements and falls short of the full clone set. An unresolved V gene accounts for under half of the shortfall where checked; the remainder is of unknown origin. That table gives V, J and clone size, and the DNA gave D and trimming. The sample table holds fewer than 120,000 clones, of which 76% were seen once. Roughly 12% of the sample is in the top ten clones.

In total, just over 650 healthy bone marrow donors made up the cohort. All cohort members were sampled while nominally healthy, although unrecorded immune exposures were likely present. The donor was CMV seropositive and belonged to the group of 250 to 300 seropositive cohort members. A peripheral blood sample was provided by each donor, and peripheral blood mononuclear cells were used for TCR beta sequencing. Genomic DNA extraction from the blood cell samples was performed with the Qiagen DNeasy Blood Extraction Kit. V loses 4 bases, J loses 8 bases, and the germline ends lie 17 bases apart. For CDR1 and CDR2, the germline V gene (reference sequence) lists GTSNPN and SVGIG. Taken from cysteine to phenylalanine, the CDR3 has 13 residues. The kept DNA is CDR3 alone, 39 bases in frame from the first base. Comment on this clone: This receptor's antigen is unknown. There are no base qualities to consult, and no much larger clone falls within one base.

The chain links TRBV30 with TRBJ1-2, with a weak D call of TRBD1 (5 bases match). The sequenced material came from PBMCs. This sequence was found in a man in his thirties or forties in good health and CMV-seropositive. The CDR3 reads as follows: CAWTVGGRGGYTF. The nucleotide sequence reads TGTGCCTGGACCGTGGGGGGGAGAGGGGGCTACACCTTC.